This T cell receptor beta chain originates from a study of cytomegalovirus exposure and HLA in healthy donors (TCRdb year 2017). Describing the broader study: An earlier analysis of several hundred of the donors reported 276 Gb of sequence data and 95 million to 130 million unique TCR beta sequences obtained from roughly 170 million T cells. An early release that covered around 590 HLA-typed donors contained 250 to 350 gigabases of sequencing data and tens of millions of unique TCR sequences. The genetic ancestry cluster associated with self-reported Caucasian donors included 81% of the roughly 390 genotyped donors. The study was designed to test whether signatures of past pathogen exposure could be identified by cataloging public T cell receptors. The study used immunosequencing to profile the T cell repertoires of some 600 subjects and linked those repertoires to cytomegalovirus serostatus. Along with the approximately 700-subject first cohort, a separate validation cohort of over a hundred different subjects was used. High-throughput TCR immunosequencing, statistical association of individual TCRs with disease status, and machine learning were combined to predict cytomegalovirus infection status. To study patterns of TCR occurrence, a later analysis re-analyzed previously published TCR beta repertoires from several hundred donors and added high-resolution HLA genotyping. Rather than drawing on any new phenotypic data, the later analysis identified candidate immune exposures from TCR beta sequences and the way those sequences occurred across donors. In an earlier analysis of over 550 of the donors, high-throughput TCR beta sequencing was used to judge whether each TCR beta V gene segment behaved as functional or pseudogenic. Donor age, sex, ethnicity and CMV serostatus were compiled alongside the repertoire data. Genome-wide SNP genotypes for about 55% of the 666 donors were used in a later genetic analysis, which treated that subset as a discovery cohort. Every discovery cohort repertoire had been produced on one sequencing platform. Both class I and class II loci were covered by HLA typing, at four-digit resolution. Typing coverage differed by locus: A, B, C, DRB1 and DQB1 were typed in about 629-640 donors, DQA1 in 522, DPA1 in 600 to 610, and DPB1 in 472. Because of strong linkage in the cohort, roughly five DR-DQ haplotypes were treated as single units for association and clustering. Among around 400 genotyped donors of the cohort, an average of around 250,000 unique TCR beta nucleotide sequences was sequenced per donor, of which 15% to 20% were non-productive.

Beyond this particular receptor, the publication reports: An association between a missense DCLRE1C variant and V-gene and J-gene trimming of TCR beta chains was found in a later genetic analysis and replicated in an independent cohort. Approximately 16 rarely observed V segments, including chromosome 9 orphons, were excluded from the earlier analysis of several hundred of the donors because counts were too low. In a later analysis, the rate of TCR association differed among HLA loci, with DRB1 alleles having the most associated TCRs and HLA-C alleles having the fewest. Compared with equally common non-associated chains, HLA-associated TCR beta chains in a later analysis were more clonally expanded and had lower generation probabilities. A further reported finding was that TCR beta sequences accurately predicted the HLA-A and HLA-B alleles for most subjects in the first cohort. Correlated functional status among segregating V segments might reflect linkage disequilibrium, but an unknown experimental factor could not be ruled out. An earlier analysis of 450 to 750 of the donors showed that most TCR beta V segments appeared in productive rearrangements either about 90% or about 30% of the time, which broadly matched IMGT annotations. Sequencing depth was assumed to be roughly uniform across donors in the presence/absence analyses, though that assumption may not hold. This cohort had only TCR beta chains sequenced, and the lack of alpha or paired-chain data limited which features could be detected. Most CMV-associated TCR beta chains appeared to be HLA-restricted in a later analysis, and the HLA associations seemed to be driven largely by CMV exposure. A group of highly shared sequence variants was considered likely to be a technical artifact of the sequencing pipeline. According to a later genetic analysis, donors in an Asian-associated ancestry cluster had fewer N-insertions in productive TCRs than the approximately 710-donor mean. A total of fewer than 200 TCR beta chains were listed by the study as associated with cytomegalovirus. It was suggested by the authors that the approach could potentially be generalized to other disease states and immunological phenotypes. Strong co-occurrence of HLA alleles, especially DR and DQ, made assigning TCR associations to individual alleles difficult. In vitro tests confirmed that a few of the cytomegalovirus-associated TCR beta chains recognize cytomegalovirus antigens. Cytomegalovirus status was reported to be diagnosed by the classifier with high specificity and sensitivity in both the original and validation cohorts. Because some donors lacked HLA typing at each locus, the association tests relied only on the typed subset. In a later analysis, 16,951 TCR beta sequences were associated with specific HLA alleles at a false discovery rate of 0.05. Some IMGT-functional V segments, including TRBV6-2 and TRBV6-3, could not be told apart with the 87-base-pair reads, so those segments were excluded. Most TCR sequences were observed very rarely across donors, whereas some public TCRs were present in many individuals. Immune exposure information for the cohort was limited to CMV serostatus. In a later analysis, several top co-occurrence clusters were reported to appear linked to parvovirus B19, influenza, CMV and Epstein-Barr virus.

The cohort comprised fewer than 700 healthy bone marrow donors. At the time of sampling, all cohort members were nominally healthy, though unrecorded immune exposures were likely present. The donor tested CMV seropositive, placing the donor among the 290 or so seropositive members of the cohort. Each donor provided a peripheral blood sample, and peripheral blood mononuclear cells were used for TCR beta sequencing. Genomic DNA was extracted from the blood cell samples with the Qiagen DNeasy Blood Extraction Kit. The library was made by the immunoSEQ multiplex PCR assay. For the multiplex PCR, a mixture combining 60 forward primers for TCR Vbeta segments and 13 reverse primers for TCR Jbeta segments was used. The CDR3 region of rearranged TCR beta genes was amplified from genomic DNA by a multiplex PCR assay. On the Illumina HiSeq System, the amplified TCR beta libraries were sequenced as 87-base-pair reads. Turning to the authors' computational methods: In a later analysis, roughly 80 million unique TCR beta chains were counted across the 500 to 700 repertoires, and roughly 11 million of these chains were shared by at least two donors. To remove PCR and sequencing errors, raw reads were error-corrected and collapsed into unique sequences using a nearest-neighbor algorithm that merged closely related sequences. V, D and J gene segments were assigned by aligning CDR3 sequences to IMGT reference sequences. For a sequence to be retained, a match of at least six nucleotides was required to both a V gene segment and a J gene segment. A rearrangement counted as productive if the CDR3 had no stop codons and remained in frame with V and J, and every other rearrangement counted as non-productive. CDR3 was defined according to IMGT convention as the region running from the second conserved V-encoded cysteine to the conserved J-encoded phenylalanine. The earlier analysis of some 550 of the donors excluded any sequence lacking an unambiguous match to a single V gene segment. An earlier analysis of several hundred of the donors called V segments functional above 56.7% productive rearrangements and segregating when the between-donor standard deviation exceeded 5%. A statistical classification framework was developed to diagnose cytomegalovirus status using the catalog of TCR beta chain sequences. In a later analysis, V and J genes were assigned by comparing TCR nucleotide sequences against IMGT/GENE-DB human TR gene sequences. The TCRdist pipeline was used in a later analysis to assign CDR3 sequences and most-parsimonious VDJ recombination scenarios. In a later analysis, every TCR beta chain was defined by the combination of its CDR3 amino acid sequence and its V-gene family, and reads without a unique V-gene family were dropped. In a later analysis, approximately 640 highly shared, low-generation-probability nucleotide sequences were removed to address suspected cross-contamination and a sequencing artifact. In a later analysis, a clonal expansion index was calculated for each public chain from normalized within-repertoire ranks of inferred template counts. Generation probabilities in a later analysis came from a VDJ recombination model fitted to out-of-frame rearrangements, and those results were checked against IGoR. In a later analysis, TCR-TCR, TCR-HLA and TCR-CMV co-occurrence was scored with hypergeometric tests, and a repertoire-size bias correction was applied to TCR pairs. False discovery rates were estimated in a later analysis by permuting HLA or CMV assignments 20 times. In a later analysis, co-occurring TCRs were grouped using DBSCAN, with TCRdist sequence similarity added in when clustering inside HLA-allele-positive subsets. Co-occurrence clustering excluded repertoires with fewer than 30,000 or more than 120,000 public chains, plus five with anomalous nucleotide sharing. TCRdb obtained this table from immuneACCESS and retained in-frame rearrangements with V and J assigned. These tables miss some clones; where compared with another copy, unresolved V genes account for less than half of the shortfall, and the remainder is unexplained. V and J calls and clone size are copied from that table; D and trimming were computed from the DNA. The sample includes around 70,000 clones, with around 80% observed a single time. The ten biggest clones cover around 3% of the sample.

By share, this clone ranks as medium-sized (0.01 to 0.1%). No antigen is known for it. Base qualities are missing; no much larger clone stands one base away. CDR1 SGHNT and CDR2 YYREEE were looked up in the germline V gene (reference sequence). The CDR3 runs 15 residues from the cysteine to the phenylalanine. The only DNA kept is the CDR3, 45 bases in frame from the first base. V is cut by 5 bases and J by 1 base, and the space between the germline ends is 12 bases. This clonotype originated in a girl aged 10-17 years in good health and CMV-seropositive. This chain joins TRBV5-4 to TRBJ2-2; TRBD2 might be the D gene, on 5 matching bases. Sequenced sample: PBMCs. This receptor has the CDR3 CASREGLRNTGELFF. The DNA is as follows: TGTGCCAGCAGGGAAGGACTCAGGAACACCGGGGAGCTGTTTTTT.